This record concerns one T cell receptor (beta chain) sequence. The CDR3 sequence is 15 residues long. The germline V gene encodes CDR1 LNHNV and CDR2 YYDKDF (reference sequence). Trimming removed 5 bases from V and 8 bases from J; junction bases left unmatched: 7. These data are taken from a study of blood T cell repertoires in COVID-19. Overall study: T cells, B-cell-depleted T cells, or PBMCs provided the cDNA or gDNA that served as material.

In the original analysis: Scientists estimated how many nucleated cells there were by amplifying reference gene primers. Data came from immunoSEQ multiplex PCR; TCRdb stores just in-frame clones and leaves some out. V, J and clone size are taken as reported in that table, and D and trimming were inferred from the DNA itself. Among roughly 240,000 clones listed, roughly 88% were seen once. The gene calls are TRBV15 and TRBJ1-6, with 9 bases matching TRBD1. The TCR originated in a man aged 40-49 years who had recovered from COVID-19. Sequencing was carried out using peripheral blood. CDR3 in amino acids: CATSGQGRKDSPLHF. The CDR3 DNA is TGTGCCACCAGCGGACAGGGGCGGAAAGATTCACCCCTCCACTTT.